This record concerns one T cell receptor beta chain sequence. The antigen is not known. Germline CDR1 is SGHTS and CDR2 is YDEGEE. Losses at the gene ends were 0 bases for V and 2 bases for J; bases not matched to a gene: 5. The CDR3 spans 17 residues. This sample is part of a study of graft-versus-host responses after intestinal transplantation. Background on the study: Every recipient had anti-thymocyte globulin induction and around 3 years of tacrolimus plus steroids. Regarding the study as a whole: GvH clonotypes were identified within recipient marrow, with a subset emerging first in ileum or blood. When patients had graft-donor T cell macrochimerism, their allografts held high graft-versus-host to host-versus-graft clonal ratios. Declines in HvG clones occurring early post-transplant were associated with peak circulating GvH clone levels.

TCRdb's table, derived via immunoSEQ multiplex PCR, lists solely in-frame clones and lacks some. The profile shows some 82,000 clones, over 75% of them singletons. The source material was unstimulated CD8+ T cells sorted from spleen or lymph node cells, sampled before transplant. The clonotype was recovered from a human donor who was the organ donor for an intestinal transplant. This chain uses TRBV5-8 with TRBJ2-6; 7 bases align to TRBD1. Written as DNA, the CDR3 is TGTGCCAGCAGCTTGGGACAGGGAGCCCCTGGGGCCAACGTCCTGACTTTC. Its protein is CASSLGQGAPGANVLTF.